This TCR beta chain is from a study of regulatory T cells in long-lasting Graves disease. Trimming took off 0 bases at V and 0 bases at J, with 8 bases between the two ends. From germline, CDR1 is LNHNV and CDR2 YYDKDF (reference sequence). This CDR3 has 15 residues. Both iRepertoire HTBI primers and Arm-PCR of CDR3 regions were used to build the TCR beta libraries. MiXCR, applied by TCRdb to the multiplex PCR reads, yields one record per CDR3 protein. This table holds 450,000 to 650,000 distinct CDR3 sequences, about 16% found once. The time point is: newly diagnosed GD, antithyroid drugs for less than 3 months. The TCR library was prepared using RNA isolated from PBMCs. This sample was also put to use in a study of T cells in Graves' hyperthyroidism and ophthalmopathy.

The chain links TRBV15 to TRBJ1-1; D ambiguous. Sequenced material: peripheral blood mononuclear cells (PBMCs), taken at new diagnosis, from a patient treated with antithyroid drugs. This clonotype was sampled from a woman aged 40-65 years with Graves disease. In DNA, the CDR3 is TGTGCCACCAGCAGAGATCTTTTGGTGAACACTGAAGCTTTCTTT. It translates to CATSRDLLVNTEAFF.